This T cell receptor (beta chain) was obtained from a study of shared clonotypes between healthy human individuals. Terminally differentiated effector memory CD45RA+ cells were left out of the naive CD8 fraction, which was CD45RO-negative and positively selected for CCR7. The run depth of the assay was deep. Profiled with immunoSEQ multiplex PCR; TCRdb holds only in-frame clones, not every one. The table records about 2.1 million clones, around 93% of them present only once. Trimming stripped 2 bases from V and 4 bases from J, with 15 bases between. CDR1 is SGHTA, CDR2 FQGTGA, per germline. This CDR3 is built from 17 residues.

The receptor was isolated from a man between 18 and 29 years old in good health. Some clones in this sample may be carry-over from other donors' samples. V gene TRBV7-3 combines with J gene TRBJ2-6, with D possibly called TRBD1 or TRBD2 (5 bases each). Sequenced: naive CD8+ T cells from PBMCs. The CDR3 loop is CASSLYEGRAGANVLTF. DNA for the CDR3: TGTGCCAGCAGCTTATATGAGGGCAGGGCCGGGGCCAACGTCCTGACTTTC.